These T cell receptor beta chains were read from a single sample in a study of CD8+CD57+ T cells in acquired aplastic anemia. TCRdb independently ran MiXCR on the reads; one entry per CDR3 protein. Among around 190,000 distinct CDR3 sequences listed, approximately 48% were seen once. The sequencing sample was made of sorted CD4+, CD8+, or CD8+CD57+ T cells (not recorded which) from PBMCs. The source of these receptors is a human donor with aplastic anemia. Both conserved end residues are trimmed from each CDR3. A D gene is named only where the DNA matches it firmly.

J	V	D	CDR3
TRBJ2-7	TRBV11-1	.	ASSLAGAAEQY
TRBJ2-2	TRBV19	.	ASCHGTGELF
TRBJ1-2	TRBV13	TRBD1	ASSLEGWDRSRGYT
TRBJ2-7	TRBV20-1	.	SARSIHSSSYEQY
TRBJ1-5	TRBV19	.	ASSMNLMGNQPQH
TRBJ2-3	TRBV15	.	ATSSKLQGSTDTQY
TRBJ2-2	TRBV20-1	.	SGSRSSTGELF
TRBJ2-3	TRBV20-1	TRBD2	SARDRIAGLTDTQY
TRBJ2-1	TRBV9	.	ASSVRDMRYNEQF
TRBJ1-6	TRBV19	.	ASSPWTVVYNSPLH
TRBJ2-5	TRBV20-1	.	SALPSDQETQY
TRBJ2-1	TRBV10-1	.	ASSGVTGYPNEQF
TRBJ1-6	TRBV7-9	.	ASSLALGGNLENSPLH
TRBJ1-1	TRBV20-1	.	SARDIVNTEAF
TRBJ2-4	TRBV6-1	.	ASRMRGQAKNIQY
TRBJ2-7	TRBV19	.	ASSIQGGPYEQY
TRBJ2-5	TRBV18	.	ASSPFRFRQETQY
TRBJ2-7	TRBV7-2	.	ASSFSIYEQY
TRBJ2-5	TRBV20-1	TRBD2	SARDGGRGNETQY
TRBJ2-3	TRBV6-1	.	ASMGSDTQY